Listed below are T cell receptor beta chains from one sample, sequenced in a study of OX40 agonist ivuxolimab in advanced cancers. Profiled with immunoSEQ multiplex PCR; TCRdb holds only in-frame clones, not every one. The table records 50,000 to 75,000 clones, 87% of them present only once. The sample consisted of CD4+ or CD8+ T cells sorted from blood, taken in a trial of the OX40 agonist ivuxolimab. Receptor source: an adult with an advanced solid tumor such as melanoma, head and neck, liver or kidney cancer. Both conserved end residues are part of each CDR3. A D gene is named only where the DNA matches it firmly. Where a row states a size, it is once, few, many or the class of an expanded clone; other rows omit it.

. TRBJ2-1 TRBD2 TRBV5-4 CASSFRSLAGVGEQFF TGTGCCAGCAGCTTTAGATCCCTAGCGGGAGTTGGGGAGCAGTTCTTC
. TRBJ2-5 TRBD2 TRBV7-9 CASSVSGGVGETQYF TGTGCCAGCAGCGTCAGCGGGGGGGTAGGAGAGACCCAGTACTTC
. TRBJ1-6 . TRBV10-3 CAISESGGGGINSPLHF TGTGCCATCAGTGAGTCAGGAGGGGGAGGGATTAATTCACCCCTCCACTTT
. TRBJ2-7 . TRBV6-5 CASSYLPPISYEQYF TGTGCCAGCAGTTATTTGCCGCCTATCTCCTACGAGCAGTACTTC
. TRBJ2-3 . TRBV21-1 CASRTRWGGDTQYF TGTGCCAGCAGGACGAGGTGGGGGGGGGATACGCAGTATTTT
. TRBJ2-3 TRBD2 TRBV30 CAWGTSGGRLVTDTQYF TGTGCCTGGGGGACTAGCGGGGGGAGATTAGTCACAGATACGCAGTATTTT
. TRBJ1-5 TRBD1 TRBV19 CASSISGQGASNQPQHF TGTGCCAGTAGTATATCCGGACAGGGGGCTAGCAATCAGCCCCAGCATTTT
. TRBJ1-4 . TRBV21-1 CASSGVSYEGRDEKLFF TGTGCCAGCAGCGGGGTCTCGTATGAGGGGCGCGATGAAAAACTGTTTTTT
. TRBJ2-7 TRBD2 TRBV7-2 CASSSTSGGYYEQYF TGTGCCAGCAGTTCTACTAGCGGGGGGTACTACGAGCAGTACTTC
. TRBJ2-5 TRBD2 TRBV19 CASSISGGAGETQYF TGTGCCAGTAGTATTAGCGGGGGGGCGGGTGAGACCCAGTACTTC
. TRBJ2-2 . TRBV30 CAWRFRQNTGELFF TGTGCCTGGAGATTTAGACAGAACACCGGGGAGCTGTTTTTT
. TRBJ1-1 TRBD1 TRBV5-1 CASSLGTGGRRTEAFF TGCGCCAGCAGCCTTGGGACAGGGGGCCGAAGGACTGAAGCTTTCTTT
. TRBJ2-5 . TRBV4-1 CASSQGLPLGTQYF TGCGCCAGCAGCCAAGGGCTGCCGTTGGGGACCCAGTACTTC
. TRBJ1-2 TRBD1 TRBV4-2 CASSVQGYNGYTF TGTGCCAGCAGCGTACAGGGGTACAATGGCTACACCTTC
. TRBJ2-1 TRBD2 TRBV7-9 CASQTSDYNEQFF TGTGCCAGCCAGACTAGCGATTACAATGAGCAGTTCTTC
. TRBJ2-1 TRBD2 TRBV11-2 CASSSGLAGSGEQFF TGTGCCAGCAGCTCGGGACTAGCGGGGTCGGGTGAGCAGTTCTTC
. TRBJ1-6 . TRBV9 CASSVESRGPLHF TGTGCCAGCAGCGTAGAATCTAGAGGGCCCCTCCACTTT
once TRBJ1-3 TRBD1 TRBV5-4 CASSLGGTGSGNTIYF TGTGCCAGCAGCTTGGGGGGGACAGGTTCTGGAAACACCATATATTTT
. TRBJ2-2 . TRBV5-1 CASSPKAGNPGELFF TGCGCCAGCAGCCCAAAGGCGGGAAACCCCGGGGAGCTGTTTTTT
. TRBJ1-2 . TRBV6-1 CASTERVGGNRLNYGYTF TGTGCCAGCACTGAACGGGTCGGGGGGAACCGATTAAACTATGGCTACACCTTC
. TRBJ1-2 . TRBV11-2 CASSFEGGWVLGYTF TGTGCCAGCAGTTTCGAGGGGGGATGGGTTTTGGGCTACACCTTC
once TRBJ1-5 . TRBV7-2 CASSQRPRGEVQPQHF TGTGCCAGCAGCCAGCGCCCCAGGGGCGAAGTTCAGCCCCAGCATTTT
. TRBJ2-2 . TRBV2 CASSDSEGGKGELFF TGTGCCAGCAGTGACTCGGAGGGAGGTAAAGGGGAGCTGTTTTTT
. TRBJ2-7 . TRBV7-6 CASSSQGGREQYF TGTGCCAGCAGCTCGCAGGGAGGAAGGGAGCAGTACTTC
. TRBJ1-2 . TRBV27 CASSLDGALGGYTF TGTGCCAGCAGTTTAGACGGGGCTCTCGGTGGCTACACCTTC
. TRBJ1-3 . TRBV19 CASGQVLVSGNTIYF TGTGCCAGTGGGCAGGTTTTAGTCTCTGGAAACACCATATATTTT
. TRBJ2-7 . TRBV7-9 CASSLVAGPSDEQYF TGTGCCAGCAGCTTAGTGGCAGGCCCCTCCGACGAGCAGTACTTC
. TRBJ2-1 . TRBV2 CASGYNYEQFF TGTGCCAGCGGATATAACTATGAGCAGTTCTTC
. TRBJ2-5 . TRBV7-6 CASSLAPDYQETQYF TGTGCCAGCAGCTTAGCGCCGGACTACCAAGAGACCCAGTACTTC
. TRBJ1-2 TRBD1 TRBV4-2 CASSQVGRGTGSYGYTF TGTGCCAGCAGCCAAGTGGGTCGGGGGACAGGGTCCTATGGCTACACCTTC
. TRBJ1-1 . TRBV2 CASSISGTEAFF TGTGCCAGCAGCATTTCGGGCACTGAAGCTTTCTTT
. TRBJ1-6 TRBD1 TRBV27 CASKIRGLNSPLHF TGTGCCAGCAAGATAAGGGGGCTTAATTCACCCCTCCACTTT
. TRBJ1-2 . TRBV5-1 CASSLGGPWDGYTF TGCGCCAGCAGCTTGGGTGGCCCATGGGATGGCTACACCTTC
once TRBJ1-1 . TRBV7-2 CASSQDGFTEAFF TGTGCCAGCAGCCAGGACGGCTTCACTGAAGCTTTCTTT
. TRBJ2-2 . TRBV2 CASVRENTGELFF TGTGCCAGCGTGCGGGAGAACACCGGGGAGCTGTTTTTT